These 31 T cell receptor beta chains originate from one sample sequenced in a study of post-analysis software for immune sequencing data. The study's findings and limits: Patients had higher frequencies than controls of about five TRBV segments, including TRBV5-6, TRBV5-1 and TRBV20-1.

Their antigen targets remain unknown. Carried by the TCR beta cDNA libraries were unique molecular identifiers. TCRdb recomputed calls from the PCR reads with MiXCR, one row per CDR3 protein. The data show hundreds of thousands of distinct CDR3 sequences, with around 64% seen just once and approximately 10% held by the top ten. What was sequenced was blood. Source of these receptors: a girl aged 2-10 years with multiple sclerosis.

The chain combines TRBV5-1 with TRBJ2-1; 12 bases match TRBD2. Per germline, CDR1 SGHRS and CDR2 YFSETQ. V lost 4 bases, J lost 7 bases, and 12 bases stayed unmatched. The CDR3 length is 17 residues. The CDR3, as DNA: TGCGCCAGCAGCCGGATTCTAGCGGGGGGGCCGGTTAATGAGCAGTTCTTC. Translated, it gives CASSRILAGGPVNEQFF.

The genes are TRBV13 and TRBJ2-1, with TRBD2 identical over 10 bases. After removal of 5 bases from V and 5 bases from J, the junction contained 12 bases not matched to a gene. This CDR3 region has 17 residues. Germline CDR1 reads PRHDT; CDR2 reads FYEKMQ (reference sequence). The CDR3 sequence: CASSAQVWTSGNNEQFF. The CDR3, as DNA: TGTGCCAGCAGCGCCCAGGTGTGGACTAGCGGAAACAATGAGCAGTTCTTC.

The chain employs TRBV20-1 and TRBJ2-5; D unresolved. The better agreement between TRBJ2-7 and the DNA end casts doubt on the J call. The CDR3 extends over 11 amino acids. Germline values: CDR1 DFQATT, CDR2 SNEGSKA (reference sequence). The CDR3 nucleotides read TGCAGTGCTAGAGTTAACTACGAGCAGTACTTC. Its protein is CSARVNYEQYF.

The chain is built from TRBV7-2 and TRBJ2-5, with unresolved D. There are 13 residues in the CDR3. Germline V gene data show CDR1 as SGHTA and CDR2 as FQGNSA. Trimming left V 1 base short and J 5 bases short, with 8 bases between. The CDR3 sequence: CASSLEGWETQYF. The DNA of the CDR3 is TGTGCCAGCAGCTTAGAAGGGTGGGAGACCCAGTACTTC. The full variable domain, its missing parts supplied by reference TRBV7-2 and TRBJ2-5, is GAGVSQSPSNKVTEKGKDVELRCDPISGHTALYWYRQSLGQGLEFLIYFQGNSAPDKSGLPSDRFSAERTGGSVSTLTIQRTQQEDSAVYLCASSLEGWETQYFGPGTRLLVL.

Only a few counts were recorded for this clonotype. The rearrangement uses TRBV7-2 and TRBJ2-3, with TRBD1 as a possible D gene (6 bases). The ends were cut back, 0 bases at V and 2 bases at J, with 9 bases in the middle. Germline CDR1 is SGHTA and CDR2 is FQGNSA. The CDR3 covers 15 residues. The CDR3 reads CASSLAGAPTDTQYF. The CDR3 region has the DNA TGTGCCAGCAGCTTAGCGGGGGCGCCCACAGATACGCAGTATTTT.

The V and J genes are TRBV7-9 and TRBJ2-5; the D is unclear. The J call may be in error: the DNA end matches TRBJ2-7 better. The CDR3 contains 15 residues. Germline-derived CDR1 and CDR2 are SEHNR and FQNEAQ (reference sequence). For the CDR3, the DNA is TGTGCCAGCAGCTCAACTGACCTTTTAGGGTCCGAGCAGTACTTC. Translated, it gives CASSSTDLLGSEQYF.

V gene TRBV7-2 combines with J gene TRBJ1-1; D unclear. There are 13 residues in the CDR3. V lost 5 bases and J lost 7, with 14 bases in between. Germline V gene sequence: CDR1 SGHTA, CDR2 FQGNSA. The CDR3 spells CASSPTKSIEAFF. The CDR3, as DNA: TGTGCCAGCAGCCCCACAAAGTCAATTGAAGCTTTCTTT.

The chain has TRBV20-1 and TRBJ2-1; maybe TRBD2 (7 bases). The CDR3 sequence is 15 residues long. V dropped 3 bases and J dropped 3 bases, with 15 bases sitting between them. Germline V gene data show CDR1 as DFQATT and CDR2 as SNEGSKA (reference sequence). This CDR3 is CSARPRGGLYNEQFF. The CDR3 DNA is TGCAGTGCTAGGCCCAGGGGAGGGCTCTACAATGAGCAGTTCTTC.

V is TRBV4-1 and J is TRBJ2-7; TRBD2 agrees at 10 bases. The V and J ends lost 0 bases and 5 bases, in that order; junction bases with no gene match: 7. The germline V gene has CDR1 MGHRA and CDR2 YSYEKL. The CDR3 extends over 16 amino acids. The CDR3 sequence is CASSQDEAGGPDEQYF. The CDR3 coding sequence is TGCGCCAGCAGCCAAGATGAAGCGGGAGGGCCCGACGAGCAGTACTTC.

The V gene is TRBV12-3 or TRBV12-4, the J gene TRBJ2-7; 9 bases fit TRBD1. The CDR3 consists of 15 residues. J was trimmed by 0 bases and V by 7 bases; bases with no gene match: 7. The CDR3 DNA reads as TGTGCCAGCAACAAACCGGGACAGGGCTCCTACGAGCAGTACTTC. Translating it yields CASNKPGQGSYEQYF.

The rearrangement links TRBV2 to TRBJ1-4, with a tentative D call TRBD1 (5 bases). CDR1 and CDR2 from the germline V gene are SNHLY and FYNNEI. Trimming took off 6 bases at V and 7 bases at J, with 18 bases between the two ends. There are 15 residues in the CDR3. DNA for the CDR3: TGTGCCAGCAGGCCAAGAACAGGCGTGCGTGAAAAACTGTTTTTT. Translating it yields CASRPRTGVREKLFF.

On this clonotype: Compared with germline, one end of the junction differs, possibly owing to a read error. The V call is TRBV11-1, the J call TRBJ2-6; perhaps TRBD1 as D (6 bases). CDR1 and CDR2 (germline): SGHAT, FQDESV (reference sequence). The CDR3 sequence is 17 residues long. CDR3 residues: CAGSSLQGTSGANVLTF. DNA for the CDR3: TGTGCCGGCAGCTCCCTACAGGGAACCTCTGGGGCCAACGTCCTGACTTTC.

The chain joins TRBV9 to TRBJ2-5; no clear D gene. The CDR3 length is 14 residues. The germline V gene has CDR1 SGDLS and CDR2 YYNGEE. The V end lost 0 bases, the J end lost 2 bases, and 8 bases lay between the germline ends. The CDR3 loop is CASSVETSQETQYF. The CDR3 coding sequence is TGTGCCAGCAGCGTAGAGACTTCTCAAGAGACCCAGTACTTC.

The chain recombines TRBV7-2 with TRBJ2-5; D is undetermined. V dropped 0 bases and J dropped 5 bases, with 10 bases sitting between them. CDR3 length: 14 residues. CDR1 SGHTA and CDR2 FQGNSA come from the germline V gene. CDR3 bases: TGTGCCAGCAGCTTAGCAGGCCCCGGTGAGACCCAGTACTTC. Translated, it gives CASSLAGPGETQYF.

This sequence joins TRBV20-1 and TRBJ2-3; TRBD2 aligns across 7 bases. V shed 3 bases and J 2 bases; nucleotides not matched to a gene: 2. This CDR3 comprises 13 residues. Germline V gene lookup returns CDR1 DFQATT and CDR2 SNEGSKA (reference sequence). In DNA form, the CDR3 reads TGCAGTGCTAGTGCGGGAGTCACAGATACGCAGTATTTT. Amino acid sequence: CSASAGVTDTQYF.

This sequence joins TRBV7-6 and TRBJ2-7; no definite D call. The DNA end lines up better with TRBJ2-5; the J call may be wrong. The V gene's germline CDR1 is SGHVS and CDR2 FNYEAQ. The CDR3 is 21 amino acids. CDR3 in DNA: TGTGCCAGCAGCTTAGCGGGCCCCACTACTACCAAGAGGCAGTTACAGTGGACCCAGTACTTC. It specifies CASSLAGPTTTKRQLQWTQYF.

The chain joins TRBV4-3 to TRBJ2-6, with D maybe TRBD1 (5 bases). The CDR3 is made up of 14 amino acids. V dropped 2 bases and J dropped 3 bases, with 5 bases sitting between them. From germline, CDR1 is LGHNA and CDR2 YSLEER. The DNA of the CDR3 is TGCGCCAGCAGCCAAACAGGTGGGGCCAACGTCCTGACTTTC. Amino acids: CASSQTGGANVLTF.

V gene TRBV12-5 combines with J gene TRBJ2-4, with 8 bases fitting TRBD1. Germline assignment: CDR1 LGHNT and CDR2 FRNRAP. This CDR3 comprises 14 residues. Unmatched junction bases numbered 10, after V lost 6 bases and J lost 9 bases. The CDR3, as DNA: TGTGCTAGTGGACCCGGACAGGGCTTATCCATTCAGTACTTC. Its protein is CASGPGQGLSIQYF.

The chain combines TRBV5-1 with TRBJ2-1, with TRBD2 matching over 9 bases. CDR1 and CDR2 from the germline V gene are SGHRS and YFSETQ. Trimming at V came to 3 bases and at J to 9 bases, leaving 4 bases not matched to a gene. This CDR3 spans 13 amino acids. The CDR3 spells CASSSAGGTEQFF. DNA for the CDR3: TGCGCCAGCAGCTCAGCGGGAGGAACTGAGCAGTTCTTC.

This chain joins TRBV10-3 and TRBJ1-5; 10 bases are shared with TRBD1. The CDR3 loop spans 14 amino acids. Germline CDR1 is ENHRY and CDR2 is SYGVKD. With V trimmed by 4 bases and J by 7 bases, 4 bases remained unmatched. DNA for the CDR3: TGTGCCATCAGTGCCGGACAGGGGGGACAGCCCCAGCATTTT. This encodes CAISAGQGGQPQHF.

This sequence joins TRBV14 and TRBJ2-7; tentatively, D is TRBD1 (6 bases). The CDR3 extends over 16 amino acids. Germline-derived CDR1 and CDR2 are SGHDN and FVKESK. Between the trimmed V and J ends, which lost 4 bases and 0 bases, there was a span of 16 bases. The CDR3 DNA reads TGTGCCAGCAGCCGAGGGTCAGGGGCGATCTCCTACGAGCAGTACTTC. Translation gives CASSRGSGAISYEQYF.

V is TRBV7-2 and J is TRBJ1-2, with TRBD1 identical over 9 bases. With V trimmed by 0 bases and J by 7 bases, 9 bases remained unmatched. Germline V CDR1 and CDR2: SGHTA, FQGNSA. The CDR3 covers 16 residues. The CDR3: CASSLAMGGTGTGYTF. The CDR3 nucleotides read TGTGCCAGCAGCTTAGCGATGGGAGGGACAGGGACTGGCTACACCTTC.

The chain uses TRBV9 and TRBJ2-3, with 8 nucleotides matching TRBD1. V was pared by 3 bases and J by 0 bases, with 6 bases of the junction left unmatched. The germline V gene has CDR1 SGDLS and CDR2 YYNGEE. The CDR3 loop spans 16 amino acids. CDR3 residues: CASSARTGRSTDTQYF. In DNA form, the CDR3 reads TGTGCCAGCAGCGCCCGGACAGGGAGAAGCACAGATACGCAGTATTTT.

This chain joins TRBV5-1 and TRBJ2-3, with 8 bases matching TRBD2. The CDR3 extends over 15 amino acids. V shed 4 bases, J shed 4 bases, and the junction held 8 bases outside the gene matches. CDR1 is SGHRS, CDR2 YFSETQ, per germline. The CDR3 loop reads CASSRRREVSDTQYF. The CDR3 DNA is TGCGCCAGCAGCCGTCGGCGGGAGGTCTCAGATACGCAGTATTTT.

This chain uses TRBV5-1 with TRBJ1-1; D is uncertain. V shed 5 bases and J shed 1 base, with 18 bases lying between them. The CDR3 sequence is 16 residues long. Germline-derived CDR1 and CDR2 are SGHRS and YFSETQ. The CDR3 here is CASSVGNSLANTEAFF. The CDR3 nucleotides are TGCGCCAGCAGTGTTGGCAACTCCTTGGCGAACACTGAAGCTTTCTTT.

The gene calls are TRBV3-1 and TRBJ1-2, with D hard to call. V was cut by 1 base and J by 5 bases, with 11 bases left in between. The CDR3 has 14 residues. The V gene's germline CDR1 is LGHDT and CDR2 YNNKEL (reference sequence). DNA of the CDR3: TGTGCCAGCAGCCAAGTTGGTCAGAAATATGGCTACACCTTC. It translates to CASSQVGQKYGYTF.

The genes are TRBV20-1 and TRBJ1-1, with 9 nucleotides matching TRBD1. Trimming removed 0 bases from V and 1 base from J; junction bases left unmatched: 6. This CDR3 has 16 residues. Germline lookup yields CDR1 DFQATT and CDR2 SNEGSKA (reference sequence). CDR3 nucleotide sequence: TGCAGTGCTAGAGACCCCGGACAGGGGAAGAACACTGAAGCTTTCTTT. It is translated as CSARDPGQGKNTEAFF.

This clonotype was seen just once. The chain combines TRBV6-6 with TRBJ2-1; TRBD1 matches at 7 bases. J was trimmed by 6 bases and V by 0 bases; bases with no gene match: 8. This CDR3 is 16 amino acids long. CDR1 and CDR2 (germline): MNHNY, SVGAGI (reference sequence). The chain's CDR3 is CASSYSMGQRLNEQFF. For the CDR3, the DNA is TGTGCCAGCAGTTACTCGATGGGACAGCGGCTCAATGAGCAGTTCTTC.

This clonotype was observed a few times. This chain connects TRBV20-1 to TRBJ1-4; D might be TRBD1 (5 bases). CDR3 size: 17 residues. Looked up from germline, CDR1 is DFQATT and CDR2 is SNEGSKA (reference sequence). V shed 2 bases and J shed 8 bases, with 24 bases lying between them. CDR3 bases: TGCAGTGCTAGATGGGGCCGACGTGGGCCGGAGGGAGAAAAACTGTTTTTT. It yields the protein CSARWGRRGPEGEKLFF.

The V call is TRBV5-1, the J call TRBJ1-6; tentatively, D is TRBD1 (5 bases). Trimming removed 7 bases at V and 3 bases at J, with 14 bases between. The CDR3 contains 15 residues. Per germline, CDR1 SGHRS and CDR2 YFSETQ. CDR3 DNA: TGCGCCAGCCGAGGGGAGCCGAGCTATAATTCACCCCTCCACTTT. It codes for CASRGEPSYNSPLHF.

The chain links TRBV5-6 to TRBJ2-1, with 8 bases fitting TRBD2. The V gene end was trimmed by 2 bases and the J gene end by 7 bases; junction bases not matched to a gene: 5. The CDR3 consists of 14 residues. Germline CDR1 reads SGHDT; CDR2 reads YYEEEE. The CDR3 protein is CASSFGSGANEQFF. As DNA, the CDR3 is TGTGCCAGCAGCTTCGGTAGCGGGGCGAATGAGCAGTTCTTC.